This TCR beta chain was recorded in a study of response to subunit inactivated influenza vaccine. Trimming left V 2 bases short and J 3 bases short, with 8 bases between. The CDR3 loop spans 13 amino acids. Germline V gene lookup returns CDR1 MNHEY and CDR2 SVGEGT. TCRdb analysed the RT-PCR reads with MiXCR anew, one entry per CDR3 protein. The repertoire holds over 650,000 distinct CDR3 sequences, about 18% seen once, with roughly 11% in the top ten. Study outcomes and limitations: Few new T cells, the authors suggested, are recruited by each seasonal influenza vaccination.

To note about this clonotype: As yet, its antigen is unknown.

The origin of this receptor is a man aged 45-60 years who received an inactivated influenza vaccine. The V gene is TRBV6-2 or TRBV6-3, the J gene TRBJ2-7, with no clear D. Specimen: PBMCs from blood, collected 5 days after vaccination. The CDR3 coding sequence is TGTGCCAGCAGTTACGCCCAGTACTACGAGCAGTACTTC. Translating gives CASSYAQYYEQYF.